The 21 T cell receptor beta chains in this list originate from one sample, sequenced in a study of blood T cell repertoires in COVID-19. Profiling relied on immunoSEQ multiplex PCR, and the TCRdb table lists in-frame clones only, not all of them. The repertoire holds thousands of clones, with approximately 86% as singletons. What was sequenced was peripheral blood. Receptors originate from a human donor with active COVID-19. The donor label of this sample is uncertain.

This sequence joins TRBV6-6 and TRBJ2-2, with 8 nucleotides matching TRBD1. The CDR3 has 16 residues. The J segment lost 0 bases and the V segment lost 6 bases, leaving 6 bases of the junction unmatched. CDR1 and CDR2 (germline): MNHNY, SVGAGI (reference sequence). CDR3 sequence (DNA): TGTGCCAGCAGACGAACAGGGGGAACGAACACCGGGGAGCTGTTTTTT. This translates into CASRRTGGTNTGELFF.

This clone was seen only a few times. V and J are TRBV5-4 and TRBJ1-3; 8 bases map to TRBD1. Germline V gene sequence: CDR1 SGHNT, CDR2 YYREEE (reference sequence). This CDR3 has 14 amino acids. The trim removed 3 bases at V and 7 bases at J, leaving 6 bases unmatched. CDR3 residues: CASSYQGAANTIYF. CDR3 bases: TGTGCCAGCAGCTACCAGGGGGCAGCGAACACCATATATTTT. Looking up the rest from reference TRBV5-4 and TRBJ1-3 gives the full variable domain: ETGVTQSPTHLIKTRGQQVTLRCSSQSGHNTVSWYQQALGQGPQFIFQYYREEENGRGNFPPRFSGLQFPNYSSELNVNALELDDSALYLCASSYQGAANTIYFGEGSWLTVV.

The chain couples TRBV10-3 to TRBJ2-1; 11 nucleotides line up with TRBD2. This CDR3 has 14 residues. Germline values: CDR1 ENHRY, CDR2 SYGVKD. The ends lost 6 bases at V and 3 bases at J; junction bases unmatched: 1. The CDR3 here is CAIRGTSGYNEQFF. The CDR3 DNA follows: TGTGCCATCAGAGGGACTAGCGGCTACAATGAGCAGTTCTTC.

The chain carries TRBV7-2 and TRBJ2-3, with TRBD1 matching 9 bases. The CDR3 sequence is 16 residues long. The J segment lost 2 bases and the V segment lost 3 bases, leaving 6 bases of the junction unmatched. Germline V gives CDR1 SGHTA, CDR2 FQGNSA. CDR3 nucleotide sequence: TGTGCCAGCAGCTTCCGGGACAGGGTTACCACAGATACGCAGTATTTT. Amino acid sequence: CASSFRDRVTTDTQYF. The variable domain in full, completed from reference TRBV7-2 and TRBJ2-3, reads GAGVSQSPSNKVTEKGKDVELRCDPISGHTALYWYRQSLGQGLEFLIYFQGNSAPDKSGLPSDRFSAERTGGSVSTLTIQRTQQEDSAVYLCASSFRDRVTTDTQYFGPGTRLTVL.

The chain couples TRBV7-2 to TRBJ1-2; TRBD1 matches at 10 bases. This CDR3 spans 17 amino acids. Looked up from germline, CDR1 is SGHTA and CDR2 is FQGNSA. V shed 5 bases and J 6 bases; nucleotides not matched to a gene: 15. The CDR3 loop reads CASSTWLRGTGANGYTF. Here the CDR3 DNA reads TGTGCCAGCAGCACTTGGTTGCGTGGGACAGGGGCGAATGGCTACACCTTC.

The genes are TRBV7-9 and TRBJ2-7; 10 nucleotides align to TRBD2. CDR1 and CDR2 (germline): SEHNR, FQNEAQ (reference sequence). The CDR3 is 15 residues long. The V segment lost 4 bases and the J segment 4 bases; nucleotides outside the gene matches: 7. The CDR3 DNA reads TGTGCCAGCAGCTACTTAGCGGGGGGCCGGTACGAGCAGTACTTC. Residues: CASSYLAGGRYEQYF.

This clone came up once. CDR3 in DNA: TGTGCCTGGAGTCCATGGGGCAAGGACAGGGGTAGGAATGAGCAGTTCTTC. Residues: CAWSPWGKDRGRNEQFF. The V and J genes are TRBV30 and TRBJ2-1; 9 bases are shared with TRBD1. V lost 2 bases to trimming and J lost 7 bases; unmatched junction nucleotides: 15. The germline V gene encodes CDR1 GTSNPN and CDR2 SVGIG (reference sequence). CDR3 size: 17 residues.

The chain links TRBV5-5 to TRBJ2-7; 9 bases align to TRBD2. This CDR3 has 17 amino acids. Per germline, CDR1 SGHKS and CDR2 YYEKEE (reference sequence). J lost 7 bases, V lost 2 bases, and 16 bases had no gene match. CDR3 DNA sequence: TGTGCCAGCAGCTTCGTGTTGAAGACTAGCGGAGGAACTGAGCAGTACGTC. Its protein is CASSFVLKTSGGTEQYV.

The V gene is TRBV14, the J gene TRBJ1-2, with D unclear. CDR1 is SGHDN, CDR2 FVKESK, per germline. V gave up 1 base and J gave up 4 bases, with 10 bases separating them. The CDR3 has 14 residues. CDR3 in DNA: TGTGCCAGCAGCCAAGTCGGACTCTCCTATGGCTACACCTTC. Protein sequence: CASSQVGLSYGYTF.

The CDR3 protein is CASSSLYEQYF. In DNA form, the CDR3 reads TGTGCCAGCAGTTCCCTCTACGAGCAGTACTTC. This chain joins TRBV27 and TRBJ2-7; no definite D call. This CDR3 has 11 residues. V lost 4 bases and J lost 3, with 4 bases in between. CDR1 MNHEY and CDR2 SMNVEV come from the germline V gene (reference sequence).

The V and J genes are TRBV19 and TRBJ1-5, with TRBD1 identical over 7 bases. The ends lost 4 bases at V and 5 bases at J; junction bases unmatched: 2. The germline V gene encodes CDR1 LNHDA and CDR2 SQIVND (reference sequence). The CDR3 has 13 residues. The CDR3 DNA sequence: TGTGCCAGTAGTACTGACAGGGATCAGCCCCAGCATTTT. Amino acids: CASSTDRDQPQHF.

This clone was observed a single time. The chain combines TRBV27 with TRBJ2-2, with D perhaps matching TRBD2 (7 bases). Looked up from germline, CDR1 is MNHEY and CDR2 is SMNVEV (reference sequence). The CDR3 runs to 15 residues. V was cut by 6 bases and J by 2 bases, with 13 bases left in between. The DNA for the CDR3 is TGTGCCAGCAGCGAGGGGGGGAGTAACACCGGGGAGCTGTTTTTT. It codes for CASSEGGSNTGELFF.

The CDR3 nucleotides read TGTGCCAGCAGCCAAGATAACCAGCGCTCTGCCAAAAACATTCAGTACTTC. This codes for CASSQDNQRSAKNIQYF. This rearrangement joins TRBV4-2 to TRBJ2-4; D unresolved. Germline V gene sequence: CDR1 LGHNA, CDR2 YNFKEQ. The V gene lost 0 bases and the J gene lost 1 base, with 13 bases spanning the gap. There are 17 residues in the CDR3.

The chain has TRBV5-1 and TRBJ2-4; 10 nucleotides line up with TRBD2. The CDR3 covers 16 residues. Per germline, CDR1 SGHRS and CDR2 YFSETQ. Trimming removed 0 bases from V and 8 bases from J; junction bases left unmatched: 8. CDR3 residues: CASSLAVLAGRDIQYF. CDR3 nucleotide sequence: TGCGCCAGCAGCTTGGCCGTACTAGCGGGAAGGGACATTCAGTACTTC.

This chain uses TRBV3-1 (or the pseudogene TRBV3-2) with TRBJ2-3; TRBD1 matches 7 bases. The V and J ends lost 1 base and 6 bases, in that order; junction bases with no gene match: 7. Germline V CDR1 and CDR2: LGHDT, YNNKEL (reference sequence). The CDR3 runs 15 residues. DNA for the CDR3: TGTGCCAGCAGCCAAGTAGGGGGCCCGGGCGATACGCAGTATTTT. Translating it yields CASSQVGGPGDTQYF.

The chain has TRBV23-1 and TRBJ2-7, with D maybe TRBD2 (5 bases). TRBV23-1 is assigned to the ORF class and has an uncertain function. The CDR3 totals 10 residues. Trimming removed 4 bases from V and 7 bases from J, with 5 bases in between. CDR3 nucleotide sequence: TGCGCCAGCAGTCTAGCGGAGCAGTACGTC. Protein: CASSLAEQYV.

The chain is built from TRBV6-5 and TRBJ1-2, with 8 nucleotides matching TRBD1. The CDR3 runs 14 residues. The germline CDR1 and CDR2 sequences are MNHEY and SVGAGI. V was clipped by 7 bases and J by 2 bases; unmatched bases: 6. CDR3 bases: TGTGCCAGCACTCGGACAGGGCAGAACTATGGCTACACCTTC. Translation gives CASTRTGQNYGYTF.

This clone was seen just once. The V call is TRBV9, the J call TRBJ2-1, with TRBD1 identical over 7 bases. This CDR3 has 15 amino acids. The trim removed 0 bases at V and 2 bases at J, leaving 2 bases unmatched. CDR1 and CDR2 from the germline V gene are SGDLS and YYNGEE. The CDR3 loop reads CASSVGGGAYNEQFF. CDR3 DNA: TGTGCCAGCAGCGTAGGAGGGGGCGCCTACAATGAGCAGTTCTTC.

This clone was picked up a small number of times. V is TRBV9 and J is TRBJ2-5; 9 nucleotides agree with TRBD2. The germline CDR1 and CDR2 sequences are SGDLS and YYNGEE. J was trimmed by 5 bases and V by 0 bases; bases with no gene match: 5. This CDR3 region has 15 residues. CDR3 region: CASSVVASGTETQYF. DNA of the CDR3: TGTGCCAGCAGCGTAGTGGCTAGCGGGACTGAGACCCAGTACTTC.

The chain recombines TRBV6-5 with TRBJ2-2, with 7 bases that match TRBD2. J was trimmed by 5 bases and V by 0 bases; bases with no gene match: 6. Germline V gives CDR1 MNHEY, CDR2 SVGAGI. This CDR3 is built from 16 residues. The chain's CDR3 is CASSYSAGERTGELFF. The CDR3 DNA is TGTGCCAGCAGTTACTCGGCGGGAGAGCGAACCGGGGAGCTGTTTTTT.

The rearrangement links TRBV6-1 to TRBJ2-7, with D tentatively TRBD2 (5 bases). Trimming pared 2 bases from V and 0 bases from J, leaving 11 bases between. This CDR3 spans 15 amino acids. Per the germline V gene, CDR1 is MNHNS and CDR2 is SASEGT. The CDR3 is CASSERGDNSYEQYF. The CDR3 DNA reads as TGTGCCAGCAGTGAACGGGGAGACAACTCCTACGAGCAGTACTTC.